This TCR beta chain was captured in a study of blood T cells in healthy people across ages. Overall study findings and caveats: A strong correlation between TCR beta diversity and naive T cell percentage was seen.

The authors ran a second PCR of about 6 to 12 cycles using a sample-barcoded 5' primer and a J-beta primer mix. TCRdb used MiXCR to reprocess the 5' RACE reads, holding one entry per CDR3 protein. Altogether around 1,100,000 distinct CDR3 sequences are present, around two fifths being singletons, with the ten largest covering over 10%. Worth noting for this clonotype: The antigen remains undetermined.

The clonotype originates from a man aged 18 to 29 in good health. The specimen was blood.

CDR3 nucleotides: TGCAGTGCTAGAACAGAAAGCTCCTATAATTCACCCCTCCACTTT. Its protein product is CSARTESSYNSPLHF. The gene calls are TRBV20-1 and TRBJ1-6; D is unclear. Trimming took 2 bases from V and 0 from J, leaving 8 bases between them. The germline V gene has CDR1 DFQATT and CDR2 SNEGSKA (reference sequence). The CDR3 has 15 amino acids.